A selection of T cell receptor beta chains follows, all from one sample in a study of blood T cell repertoires in COVID-19. Using immunoSEQ multiplex PCR, the repertoire was profiled, and TCRdb retains in-frame clones only, with some absent. The repertoire consists of 250,000 to 350,000 clones, with about 87% occurring once and the leading ten covering roughly 5.9%. The sample was peripheral blood. The receptors derive from a woman aged 45-60 years with COVID-19, enrolled during active disease. Each CDR3 is given with its conserved first and last residue. A D gene is named only where the DNA matches it firmly. Where a row states a size, it is once, few, many or the class of an expanded clone; other rows omit it.

TRBV7-9	TRBD2	TRBJ2-2	NA	TGTGCCAGCAGCCCCCCTAGCGGGATGATCGGGGAGCTGTTTTTT	CASSPPSGMIGELFF
TRBV13	TRBD2	TRBJ2-7	NA	TGTGCCAGCAGCCACTCCGCTAGCGGGAGAACCTACGAGCAGTACTTC	CASSHSASGRTYEQYF
TRBV19	TRBD1	TRBJ1-5	NA	TGTGCCAGTAAAAGGGACAGGGACAATCAGCCCCAGCATTTT	CASKRDRDNQPQHF
TRBV4-1	TRBD1	TRBJ2-1	NA	TGCGCCAGCAGCCAAGAAGGGAACAGGGGCACCTACAATGAGCAGTTCTTC	CASSQEGNRGTYNEQFF
TRBV2	NA	TRBJ2-5	NA	TGTGCCAGCGGTGTCTCGGGCGGGACCTTCCAAGAGACCCAGTACTTC	CASGVSGGTFQETQYF
TRBV19	NA	TRBJ1-4	NA	TGTGCCAGTAGTATAGATCGACCACGCCAGTTGAGGGCTAATGAAAAACTGTTTTTT	CASSIDRPRQLRANEKLFF
TRBV15	NA	TRBJ2-6	few	TGTGCCACCAGTTCAGGGGACTCTGGGGCCAACGTCCTGACTTTC	CATSSGDSGANVLTF
TRBV4-1	NA	TRBJ2-3	once	TGCGCCAGCAGCCCCCTTAACACAGATACGCAGTATTTT	CASSPLNTDTQYF
TRBV18	TRBD1	TRBJ1-5	NA	TGTGCCAGCTCCTCCACGGACAGGGGGCATGGTCAGCCCCAGCATTTT	CASSSTDRGHGQPQHF
TRBV7-9	TRBD1	TRBJ1-5	NA	TGTGCCAGCAGCAGAGGGACAGGGCAAGGGAATCATCCCCAGCATTTT	CASSRGTGQGNHPQHF
TRBV30	NA	TRBJ1-1	NA	TGTGCCTGGAGTATCTCAGAGAACACTGAAGCTTTCTTT	CAWSISENTEAFF
TRBV6-5	NA	TRBJ1-1	few	TGTGCCAGCAGCGTCAGAAACACTGAAGCTTTCTTT	CASSVRNTEAFF
TRBV7-2	TRBD2	TRBJ2-3	NA	TGTGCCAGCAGCTTGGGTCTAGCGGGGGACACAGATACGCAGTATTTT	CASSLGLAGDTDTQYF
TRBV24-1	TRBD1	TRBJ2-5	NA	TGTGCCACCTCTCGTCCGGGGACAGGGGCTGAGACCCAGTACTTC	CATSRPGTGAETQYF
TRBV7-3	NA	TRBJ1-2	NA	TGTGCCAGCAGCTTAAAGCCCCCCACGGGCTACACCTTC	CASSLKPPTGYTF
TRBV6-1	TRBD2	TRBJ2-7	NA	TGTGCCAGCAGTGAGTGGACTAGCGGGAGTTACGAGCAGTACTTC	CASSEWTSGSYEQYF
TRBV14	TRBD2	TRBJ2-1	NA	TGTGCCAGCAGCCAAGAATCCCCAGGGCTAGCGGGACACGATGAGCAGTTCTTC	CASSQESPGLAGHDEQFF
TRBV21-1	NA	TRBJ2-7	NA	TGTGCCAGCAGCAAACCGACATTTTATAAGACAGGACTCCTCTCCTACGAGCAGTACTTC	CASSKPTFYKTGLLSYEQYF
TRBV27	NA	TRBJ2-3	once	TGTGCCAGCAGTTTACTTTTGACAGAGACGCAGTATTTT	CASSLLLTETQYF
TRBV5-4	TRBD2	TRBJ2-5	NA	TGTGCCAGCAGCCCCGTGACTAGCGAGTTAGAGACCCAGTACTTC	CASSPVTSELETQYF
TRBV6-5	TRBD1	TRBJ1-1	NA	TGTGCCAGCAGGGACAGGGGGAGGACTGAAGCTTTCTTT	CASRDRGRTEAFF
TRBV25-1	NA	TRBJ2-1	NA	TGTGCCAGCAGTCGGACCGGGACTTCCTACAATGAGCAGTTCTTC	CASSRTGTSYNEQFF
TRBV7-9	NA	TRBJ1-1	NA	TGTGCCAGCAGCTTAGGACAGATGAACACTGAAGCTTTCTTT	CASSLGQMNTEAFF
TRBV11-3	NA	TRBJ2-1	NA	TGTGCCAGCAGCCCCTTAGCGGTCTTCAATGAGCAGTTCTTC	CASSPLAVFNEQFF
TRBV19	TRBD2	TRBJ2-2	once	TGTGCCAGTACCCCCGGACTAGCGGGCCTACTTACGACCGGGGAGCTGTTTTTT	CASTPGLAGLLTTGELFF
TRBV18	NA	TRBJ1-1	NA	TGTGCCAGCTCACCTTACAGGGCGTCCATAGACACTGAAGCTTTCTTT	CASSPYRASIDTEAFF
TRBV28	TRBD2	TRBJ2-7	NA	TGTGCCATTGAACGGGGGGGATCCTACGAGCAGTACTTC	CAIERGGSYEQYF
TRBV5-1	NA	TRBJ2-2	NA	TGCGCCAGCAGCTTGGGCCTAGGGGACACCGGGGAGCTGTTTTTT	CASSLGLGDTGELFF
TRBV29-1	NA	TRBJ2-2	few	TGCAGCGTCGCCCGTCTCGGGACCGGGGAGCTGTTTTTT	CSVARLGTGELFF
TRBV7-8	NA	TRBJ2-1	NA	TGTGCCAGCAGCTTAGCGGGGGGCAATGAGCAGTTCTTC	CASSLAGGNEQFF
TRBV5-1	TRBD2	TRBJ2-3	NA	TGCGCCAGCAGCGGGACTAGCGGGAGAGGAACAGATACGCAGTATTTT	CASSGTSGRGTDTQYF
TRBV7-3	NA	TRBJ2-1	once	TGTGCCAGCAGCTTAACAGCGGGTCGACCCAATGAGCAGTTCTTC	CASSLTAGRPNEQFF
TRBV18	NA	TRBJ1-5	NA	TGTGCCAGCTCCCGCAGCGCGAGCATGCCCCAGCATTTT	CASSRSASMPQHF
TRBV5-6	NA	TRBJ2-7	NA	TGTGCCAGCAGCTCACGTCGGGGGTTCGACGAGCAGTACTTC	CASSSRRGFDEQYF
TRBV28	NA	TRBJ1-4	NA	TGTGCCAGCAGTTTGGAAGGGGTGGGCTCTAATGAAAAACTGTTTTTT	CASSLEGVGSNEKLFF
TRBV19	TRBD1	TRBJ2-2	NA	TGTGCCAGTAGTACCGACAGGGGGCGTGTGTCCGGGGAGCTGTTTTTT	CASSTDRGRVSGELFF
TRBV9	TRBD2	TRBJ2-3	NA	TGTGCCAGCAGCGTAGCTCCAGCGGGAGTGGGCACAGATACGCAGTATTTT	CASSVAPAGVGTDTQYF
TRBV19	NA	TRBJ1-5	NA	TGTGCCAGTAGGGACACCCCATATCAGCCCCAGCATTTT	CASRDTPYQPQHF
TRBV19	NA	TRBJ2-1	NA	TGTGCCAGTACCGATGCGGGCAGTACCTACAATGAGCAGTTCTTC	CASTDAGSTYNEQFF
TRBV7-9	TRBD1	TRBJ2-5	NA	TGTGCCAGCAGCCCGACAGGGGTATCGAGGGAGACCCAGTACTTC	CASSPTGVSRETQYF
TRBV4-2	TRBD1	TRBJ1-5	once	TGTGCCAGCAGCCAGGACAGGGGGCTCAATCAGCCCCAGCATTTT	CASSQDRGLNQPQHF
TRBV11-2	NA	TRBJ1-2	NA	TGTGCCAGCAGCTTTCGGCAGGGGACCTATGGCTACACCTTC	CASSFRQGTYGYTF
TRBV7-3	TRBD1	TRBJ2-3	once	TGTGCCAGCAGCTTAAAGGGGGCTCAGAAAGCAGATACGCAGTATTTT	CASSLKGAQKADTQYF
TRBV29-1	TRBD1	TRBJ1-1	NA	TGCAGCGTGAGGGGACAGACGAACACTGAAGCTTTCTTT	CSVRGQTNTEAFF
TRBV14	TRBD2	TRBJ2-1	NA	TGTGCCAGCAGCAGGATCGGGACAAGACTAGCGGGAAGCTCCTACAATGAGCAGTTCTTC	CASSRIGTRLAGSSYNEQFF